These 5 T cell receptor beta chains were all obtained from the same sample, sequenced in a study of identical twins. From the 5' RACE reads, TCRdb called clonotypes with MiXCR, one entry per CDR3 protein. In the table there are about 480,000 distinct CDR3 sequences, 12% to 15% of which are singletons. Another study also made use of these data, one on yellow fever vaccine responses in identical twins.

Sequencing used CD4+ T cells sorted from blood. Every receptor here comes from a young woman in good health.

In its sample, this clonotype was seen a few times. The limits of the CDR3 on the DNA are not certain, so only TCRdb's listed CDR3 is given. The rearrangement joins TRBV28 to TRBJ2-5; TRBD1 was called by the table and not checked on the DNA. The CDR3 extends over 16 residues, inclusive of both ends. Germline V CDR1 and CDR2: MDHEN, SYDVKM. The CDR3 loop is CASSLPAGGFLETQYF.

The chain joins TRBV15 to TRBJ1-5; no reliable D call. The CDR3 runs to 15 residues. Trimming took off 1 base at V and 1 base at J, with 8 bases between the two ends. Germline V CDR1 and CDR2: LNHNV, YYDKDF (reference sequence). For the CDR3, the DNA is TGTGCCACCAGCAGAGCCCCCAGGAGCAATCAGCCCCAGCATTTT. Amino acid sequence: CATSRAPRSNQPQHF.

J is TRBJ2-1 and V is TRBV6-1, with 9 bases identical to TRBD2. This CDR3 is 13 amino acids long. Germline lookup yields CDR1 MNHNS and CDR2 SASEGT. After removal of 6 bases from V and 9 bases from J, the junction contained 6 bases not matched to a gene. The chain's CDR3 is CASRHGLASEQFF. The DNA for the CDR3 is TGTGCCAGCAGACACGGACTAGCGAGTGAGCAGTTCTTC.

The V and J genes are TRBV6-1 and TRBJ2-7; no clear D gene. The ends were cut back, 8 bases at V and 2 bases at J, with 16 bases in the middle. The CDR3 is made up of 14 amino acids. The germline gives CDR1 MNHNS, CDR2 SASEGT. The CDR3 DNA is TGTGCCAGCTCCCTCCCAGCCATCACCTACGAGCAGTACTTC. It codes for CASSLPAITYEQYF.

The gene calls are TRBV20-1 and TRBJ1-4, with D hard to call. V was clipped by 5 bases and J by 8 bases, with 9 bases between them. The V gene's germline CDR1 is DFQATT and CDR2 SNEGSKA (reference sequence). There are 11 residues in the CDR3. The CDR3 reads CSASRAEKLFF. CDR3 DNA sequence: TGCAGTGCTTCCCGCGCCGAAAAACTGTTTTTT.